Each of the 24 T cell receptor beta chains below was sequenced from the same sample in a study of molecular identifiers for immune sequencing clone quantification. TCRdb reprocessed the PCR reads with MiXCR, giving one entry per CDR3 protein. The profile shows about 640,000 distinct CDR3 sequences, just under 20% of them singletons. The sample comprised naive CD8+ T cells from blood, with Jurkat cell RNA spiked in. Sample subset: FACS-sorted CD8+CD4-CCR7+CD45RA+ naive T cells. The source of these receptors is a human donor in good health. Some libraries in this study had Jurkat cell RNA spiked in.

The CDR3 DNA is TGTGCCAGCAGTCTGGGGACACCGAACTCTGGAAACACCATATATTTT. Amino acid sequence: CASSLGTPNSGNTIYF. The chain recombines TRBV12-3 or TRBV12-4 with TRBJ1-3; D might be TRBD1 (6 bases). The CDR3 contains 16 residues. V shed 5 bases and J shed 0 bases, with 14 bases lying between them.

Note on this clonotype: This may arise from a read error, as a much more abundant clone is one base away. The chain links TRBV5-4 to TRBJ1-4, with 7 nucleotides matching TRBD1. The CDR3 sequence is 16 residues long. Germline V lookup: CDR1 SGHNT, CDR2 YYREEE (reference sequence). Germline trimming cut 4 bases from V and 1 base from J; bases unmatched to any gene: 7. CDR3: CASSPTGFGTNEKLFF. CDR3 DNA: TGTGCCAGCAGCCCGACAGGGTTTGGAACTAATGAAAAACTGTTTTTT.

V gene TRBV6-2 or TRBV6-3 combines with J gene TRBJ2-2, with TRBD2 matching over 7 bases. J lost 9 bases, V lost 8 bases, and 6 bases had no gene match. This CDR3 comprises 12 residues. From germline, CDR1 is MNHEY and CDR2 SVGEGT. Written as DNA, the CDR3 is TGTGCCAGCCGGGGAGGGGCAAGGGAGCTGTTTTTT. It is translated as CASRGGARELFF.

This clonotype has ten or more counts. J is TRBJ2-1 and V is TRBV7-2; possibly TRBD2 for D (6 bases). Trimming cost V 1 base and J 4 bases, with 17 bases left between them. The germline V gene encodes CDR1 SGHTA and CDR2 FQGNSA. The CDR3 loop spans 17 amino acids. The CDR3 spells CASSLVFGGLIYNEQFF. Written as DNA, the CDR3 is TGTGCCAGCAGCTTAGTCTTTGGGGGACTCATATACAATGAGCAGTTCTTC.

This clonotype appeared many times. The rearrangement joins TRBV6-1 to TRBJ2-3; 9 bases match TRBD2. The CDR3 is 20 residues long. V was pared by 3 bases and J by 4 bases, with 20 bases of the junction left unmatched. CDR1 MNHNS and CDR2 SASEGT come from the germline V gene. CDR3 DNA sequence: TGTGCCAGCAGTGACTTCCCCCAGGTCTCCATTAGCGGGAGTGCAGATACGCAGTATTTT. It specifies CASSDFPQVSISGSADTQYF.

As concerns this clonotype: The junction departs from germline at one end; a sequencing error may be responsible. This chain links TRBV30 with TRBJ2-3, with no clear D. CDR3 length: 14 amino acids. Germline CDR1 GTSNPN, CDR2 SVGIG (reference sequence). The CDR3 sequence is CAWSLTMGSDTQCF. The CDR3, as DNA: TGTGCCTGGAGTCTAACCATGGGAAGCGATACGCAGTGTTTT.

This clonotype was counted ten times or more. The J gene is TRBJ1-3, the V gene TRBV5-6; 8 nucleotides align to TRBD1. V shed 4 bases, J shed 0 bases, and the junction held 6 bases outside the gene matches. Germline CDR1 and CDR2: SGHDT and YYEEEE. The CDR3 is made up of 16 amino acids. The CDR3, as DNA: TGTGCCAGCAGCCCCGGACAGGGCGCCTCTGGAAACACCATATATTTT. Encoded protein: CASSPGQGASGNTIYF.

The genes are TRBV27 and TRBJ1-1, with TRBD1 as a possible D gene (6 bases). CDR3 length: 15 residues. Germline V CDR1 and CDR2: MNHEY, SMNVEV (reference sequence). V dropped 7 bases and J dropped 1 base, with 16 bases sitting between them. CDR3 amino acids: CASTHDRGGNTEAFF. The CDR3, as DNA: TGTGCCAGCACCCACGATCGAGGGGGGAACACTGAAGCTTTCTTT.

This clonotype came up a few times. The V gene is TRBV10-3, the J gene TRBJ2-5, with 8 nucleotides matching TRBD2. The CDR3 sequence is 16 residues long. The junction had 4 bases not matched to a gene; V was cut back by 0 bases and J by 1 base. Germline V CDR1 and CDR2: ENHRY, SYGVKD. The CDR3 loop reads CAISESSGGSQETQYF. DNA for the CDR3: TGTGCCATCAGTGAGTCCAGCGGGGGCTCCCAAGAGACCCAGTACTTC.

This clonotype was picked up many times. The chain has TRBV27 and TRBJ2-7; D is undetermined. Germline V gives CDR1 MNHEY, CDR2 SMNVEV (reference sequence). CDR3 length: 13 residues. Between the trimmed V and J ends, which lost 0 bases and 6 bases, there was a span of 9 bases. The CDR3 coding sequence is TGTGCCAGCAGTTTATCGTTGGGGTTCGAGCAGTACTTC. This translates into CASSLSLGFEQYF.

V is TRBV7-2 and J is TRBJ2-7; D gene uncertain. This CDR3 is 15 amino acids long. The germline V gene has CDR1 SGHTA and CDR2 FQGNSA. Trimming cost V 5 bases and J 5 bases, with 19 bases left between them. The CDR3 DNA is TGTGCCAGCAGCCCCGACAACGCAATAAGAAACGAGCAGTACTTC. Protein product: CASSPDNAIRNEQYF. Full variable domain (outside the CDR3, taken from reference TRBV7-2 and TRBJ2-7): GAGVSQSPSNKVTEKGKDVELRCDPISGHTALYWYRQSLGQGLEFLIYFQGNSAPDKSGLPSDRFSAERTGGSVSTLTIQRTQQEDSAVYLCASSPDNAIRNEQYFGPGTRLTVT.

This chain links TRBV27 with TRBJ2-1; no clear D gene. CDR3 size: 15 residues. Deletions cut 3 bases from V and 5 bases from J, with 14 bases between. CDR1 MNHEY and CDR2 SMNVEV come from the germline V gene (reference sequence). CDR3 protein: CASSFRVGLDNEQFF. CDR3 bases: TGTGCCAGCAGTTTTCGGGTAGGGTTGGACAATGAGCAGTTCTTC.

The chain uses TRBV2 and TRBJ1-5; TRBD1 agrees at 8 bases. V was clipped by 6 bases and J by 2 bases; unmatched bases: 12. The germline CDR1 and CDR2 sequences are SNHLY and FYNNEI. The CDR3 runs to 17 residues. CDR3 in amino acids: CASSKGYDRGGNQPQHF. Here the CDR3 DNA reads TGTGCCAGCAGCAAAGGGTACGACAGGGGTGGCAATCAGCCCCAGCATTTT.

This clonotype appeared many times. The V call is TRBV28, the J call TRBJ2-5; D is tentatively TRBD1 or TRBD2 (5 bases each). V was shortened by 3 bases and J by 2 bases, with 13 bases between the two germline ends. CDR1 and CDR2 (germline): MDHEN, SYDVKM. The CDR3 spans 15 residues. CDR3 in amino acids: CASSFGPGRQETQYF. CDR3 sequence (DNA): TGTGCCAGCAGTTTTGGTCCGGGGCGGCAAGAGACCCAGTACTTC.

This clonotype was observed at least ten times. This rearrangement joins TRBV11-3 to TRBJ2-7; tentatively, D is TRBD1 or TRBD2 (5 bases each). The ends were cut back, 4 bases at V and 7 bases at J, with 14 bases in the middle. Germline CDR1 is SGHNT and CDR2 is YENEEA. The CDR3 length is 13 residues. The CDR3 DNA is TGTGCCAGCAGCTCCGGGACCGGGCGGGAGCAGTACTTC. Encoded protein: CASSSGTGREQYF.

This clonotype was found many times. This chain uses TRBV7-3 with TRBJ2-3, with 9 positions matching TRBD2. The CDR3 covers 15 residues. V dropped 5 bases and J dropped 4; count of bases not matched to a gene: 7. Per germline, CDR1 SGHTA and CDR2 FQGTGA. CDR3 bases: TGTGCCAGCAGCCCCGATCTAGCGGGGCCAGATACGCAGTATTTT. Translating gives CASSPDLAGPDTQYF.

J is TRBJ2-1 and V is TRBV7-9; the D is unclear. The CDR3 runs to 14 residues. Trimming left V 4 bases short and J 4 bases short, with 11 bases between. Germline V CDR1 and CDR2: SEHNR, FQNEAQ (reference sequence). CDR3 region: CASSSPTAYNEQFF. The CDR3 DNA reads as TGTGCCAGCAGCTCGCCTACCGCGTACAATGAGCAGTTCTTC.

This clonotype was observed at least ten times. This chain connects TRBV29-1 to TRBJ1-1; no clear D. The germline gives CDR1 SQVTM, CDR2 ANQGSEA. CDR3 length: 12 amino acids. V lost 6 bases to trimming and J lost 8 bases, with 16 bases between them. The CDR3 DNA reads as TGCAGCGTCAAACGGGCAGGAAGGGAAGCTTTCTTT. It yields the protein CSVKRAGREAFF.

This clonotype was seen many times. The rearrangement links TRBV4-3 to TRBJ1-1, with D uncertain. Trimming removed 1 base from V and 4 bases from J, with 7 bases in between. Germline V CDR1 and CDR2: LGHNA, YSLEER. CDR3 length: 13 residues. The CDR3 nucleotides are TGCGCCAGCAGCCAAGCCCCGACCACTGAAGCTTTCTTT. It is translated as CASSQAPTTEAFF.

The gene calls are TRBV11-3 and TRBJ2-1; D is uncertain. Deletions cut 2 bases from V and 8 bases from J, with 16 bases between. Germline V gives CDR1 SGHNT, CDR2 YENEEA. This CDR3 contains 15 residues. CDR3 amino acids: CASSLRSEVGYEQFF. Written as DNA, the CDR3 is TGTGCCAGCAGCTTACGATCCGAAGTCGGCTATGAGCAGTTCTTC.

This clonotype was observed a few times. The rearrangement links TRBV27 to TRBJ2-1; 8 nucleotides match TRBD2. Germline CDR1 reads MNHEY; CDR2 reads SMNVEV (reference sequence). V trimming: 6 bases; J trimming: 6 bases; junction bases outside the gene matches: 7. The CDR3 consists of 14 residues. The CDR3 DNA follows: TGTGCCAGCAGCCCAGGACTAGCCATCAATGAGCAGTTCTTC. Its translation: CASSPGLAINEQFF.

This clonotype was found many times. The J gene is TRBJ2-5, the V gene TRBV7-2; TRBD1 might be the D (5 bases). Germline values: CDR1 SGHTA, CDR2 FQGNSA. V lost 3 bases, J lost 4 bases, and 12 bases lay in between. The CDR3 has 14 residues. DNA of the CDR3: TGTGCCAGCAGCTTCATAGGGGCTAGAGAGACCCAGTACTTC. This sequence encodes CASSFIGARETQYF. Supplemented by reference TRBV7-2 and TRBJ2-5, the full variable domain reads GAGVSQSPSNKVTEKGKDVELRCDPISGHTALYWYRQSLGQGLEFLIYFQGNSAPDKSGLPSDRFSAERTGGSVSTLTIQRTQQEDSAVYLCASSFIGARETQYFGPGTRLLVL.

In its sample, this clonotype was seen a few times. CDR3: CASSQSGPRATQETQYF. The CDR3 bases are TGCGCCAGCAGCCAATCGGGCCCCCGGGCTACCCAAGAGACCCAGTACTTC. This rearrangement joins TRBV4-3 to TRBJ2-5; D gene unclear. Trimming shortened V by 2 bases and J by 1 base, and 17 bases separated the two germline ends. In germline, CDR1 is LGHNA, CDR2 YSLEER. The CDR3 contains 17 residues.

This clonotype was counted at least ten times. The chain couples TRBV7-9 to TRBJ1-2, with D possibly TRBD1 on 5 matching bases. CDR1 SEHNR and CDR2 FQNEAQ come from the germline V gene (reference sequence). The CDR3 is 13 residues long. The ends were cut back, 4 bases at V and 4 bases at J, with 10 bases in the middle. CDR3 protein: CASSSPGGYGYTF. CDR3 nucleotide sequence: TGTGCCAGCAGCTCTCCGGGGGGCTATGGCTACACCTTC. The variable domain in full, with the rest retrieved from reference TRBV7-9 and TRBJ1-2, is DTGVSQNPRHKITKRGQNVTFRCDPISEHNRLYWYRQTLGQGPEFLTYFQNEAQLEKSRLLSDRFSAERPKGSFSTLEIQRTEQGDSAMYLCASSSPGGYGYTFGSGTRLTVV.